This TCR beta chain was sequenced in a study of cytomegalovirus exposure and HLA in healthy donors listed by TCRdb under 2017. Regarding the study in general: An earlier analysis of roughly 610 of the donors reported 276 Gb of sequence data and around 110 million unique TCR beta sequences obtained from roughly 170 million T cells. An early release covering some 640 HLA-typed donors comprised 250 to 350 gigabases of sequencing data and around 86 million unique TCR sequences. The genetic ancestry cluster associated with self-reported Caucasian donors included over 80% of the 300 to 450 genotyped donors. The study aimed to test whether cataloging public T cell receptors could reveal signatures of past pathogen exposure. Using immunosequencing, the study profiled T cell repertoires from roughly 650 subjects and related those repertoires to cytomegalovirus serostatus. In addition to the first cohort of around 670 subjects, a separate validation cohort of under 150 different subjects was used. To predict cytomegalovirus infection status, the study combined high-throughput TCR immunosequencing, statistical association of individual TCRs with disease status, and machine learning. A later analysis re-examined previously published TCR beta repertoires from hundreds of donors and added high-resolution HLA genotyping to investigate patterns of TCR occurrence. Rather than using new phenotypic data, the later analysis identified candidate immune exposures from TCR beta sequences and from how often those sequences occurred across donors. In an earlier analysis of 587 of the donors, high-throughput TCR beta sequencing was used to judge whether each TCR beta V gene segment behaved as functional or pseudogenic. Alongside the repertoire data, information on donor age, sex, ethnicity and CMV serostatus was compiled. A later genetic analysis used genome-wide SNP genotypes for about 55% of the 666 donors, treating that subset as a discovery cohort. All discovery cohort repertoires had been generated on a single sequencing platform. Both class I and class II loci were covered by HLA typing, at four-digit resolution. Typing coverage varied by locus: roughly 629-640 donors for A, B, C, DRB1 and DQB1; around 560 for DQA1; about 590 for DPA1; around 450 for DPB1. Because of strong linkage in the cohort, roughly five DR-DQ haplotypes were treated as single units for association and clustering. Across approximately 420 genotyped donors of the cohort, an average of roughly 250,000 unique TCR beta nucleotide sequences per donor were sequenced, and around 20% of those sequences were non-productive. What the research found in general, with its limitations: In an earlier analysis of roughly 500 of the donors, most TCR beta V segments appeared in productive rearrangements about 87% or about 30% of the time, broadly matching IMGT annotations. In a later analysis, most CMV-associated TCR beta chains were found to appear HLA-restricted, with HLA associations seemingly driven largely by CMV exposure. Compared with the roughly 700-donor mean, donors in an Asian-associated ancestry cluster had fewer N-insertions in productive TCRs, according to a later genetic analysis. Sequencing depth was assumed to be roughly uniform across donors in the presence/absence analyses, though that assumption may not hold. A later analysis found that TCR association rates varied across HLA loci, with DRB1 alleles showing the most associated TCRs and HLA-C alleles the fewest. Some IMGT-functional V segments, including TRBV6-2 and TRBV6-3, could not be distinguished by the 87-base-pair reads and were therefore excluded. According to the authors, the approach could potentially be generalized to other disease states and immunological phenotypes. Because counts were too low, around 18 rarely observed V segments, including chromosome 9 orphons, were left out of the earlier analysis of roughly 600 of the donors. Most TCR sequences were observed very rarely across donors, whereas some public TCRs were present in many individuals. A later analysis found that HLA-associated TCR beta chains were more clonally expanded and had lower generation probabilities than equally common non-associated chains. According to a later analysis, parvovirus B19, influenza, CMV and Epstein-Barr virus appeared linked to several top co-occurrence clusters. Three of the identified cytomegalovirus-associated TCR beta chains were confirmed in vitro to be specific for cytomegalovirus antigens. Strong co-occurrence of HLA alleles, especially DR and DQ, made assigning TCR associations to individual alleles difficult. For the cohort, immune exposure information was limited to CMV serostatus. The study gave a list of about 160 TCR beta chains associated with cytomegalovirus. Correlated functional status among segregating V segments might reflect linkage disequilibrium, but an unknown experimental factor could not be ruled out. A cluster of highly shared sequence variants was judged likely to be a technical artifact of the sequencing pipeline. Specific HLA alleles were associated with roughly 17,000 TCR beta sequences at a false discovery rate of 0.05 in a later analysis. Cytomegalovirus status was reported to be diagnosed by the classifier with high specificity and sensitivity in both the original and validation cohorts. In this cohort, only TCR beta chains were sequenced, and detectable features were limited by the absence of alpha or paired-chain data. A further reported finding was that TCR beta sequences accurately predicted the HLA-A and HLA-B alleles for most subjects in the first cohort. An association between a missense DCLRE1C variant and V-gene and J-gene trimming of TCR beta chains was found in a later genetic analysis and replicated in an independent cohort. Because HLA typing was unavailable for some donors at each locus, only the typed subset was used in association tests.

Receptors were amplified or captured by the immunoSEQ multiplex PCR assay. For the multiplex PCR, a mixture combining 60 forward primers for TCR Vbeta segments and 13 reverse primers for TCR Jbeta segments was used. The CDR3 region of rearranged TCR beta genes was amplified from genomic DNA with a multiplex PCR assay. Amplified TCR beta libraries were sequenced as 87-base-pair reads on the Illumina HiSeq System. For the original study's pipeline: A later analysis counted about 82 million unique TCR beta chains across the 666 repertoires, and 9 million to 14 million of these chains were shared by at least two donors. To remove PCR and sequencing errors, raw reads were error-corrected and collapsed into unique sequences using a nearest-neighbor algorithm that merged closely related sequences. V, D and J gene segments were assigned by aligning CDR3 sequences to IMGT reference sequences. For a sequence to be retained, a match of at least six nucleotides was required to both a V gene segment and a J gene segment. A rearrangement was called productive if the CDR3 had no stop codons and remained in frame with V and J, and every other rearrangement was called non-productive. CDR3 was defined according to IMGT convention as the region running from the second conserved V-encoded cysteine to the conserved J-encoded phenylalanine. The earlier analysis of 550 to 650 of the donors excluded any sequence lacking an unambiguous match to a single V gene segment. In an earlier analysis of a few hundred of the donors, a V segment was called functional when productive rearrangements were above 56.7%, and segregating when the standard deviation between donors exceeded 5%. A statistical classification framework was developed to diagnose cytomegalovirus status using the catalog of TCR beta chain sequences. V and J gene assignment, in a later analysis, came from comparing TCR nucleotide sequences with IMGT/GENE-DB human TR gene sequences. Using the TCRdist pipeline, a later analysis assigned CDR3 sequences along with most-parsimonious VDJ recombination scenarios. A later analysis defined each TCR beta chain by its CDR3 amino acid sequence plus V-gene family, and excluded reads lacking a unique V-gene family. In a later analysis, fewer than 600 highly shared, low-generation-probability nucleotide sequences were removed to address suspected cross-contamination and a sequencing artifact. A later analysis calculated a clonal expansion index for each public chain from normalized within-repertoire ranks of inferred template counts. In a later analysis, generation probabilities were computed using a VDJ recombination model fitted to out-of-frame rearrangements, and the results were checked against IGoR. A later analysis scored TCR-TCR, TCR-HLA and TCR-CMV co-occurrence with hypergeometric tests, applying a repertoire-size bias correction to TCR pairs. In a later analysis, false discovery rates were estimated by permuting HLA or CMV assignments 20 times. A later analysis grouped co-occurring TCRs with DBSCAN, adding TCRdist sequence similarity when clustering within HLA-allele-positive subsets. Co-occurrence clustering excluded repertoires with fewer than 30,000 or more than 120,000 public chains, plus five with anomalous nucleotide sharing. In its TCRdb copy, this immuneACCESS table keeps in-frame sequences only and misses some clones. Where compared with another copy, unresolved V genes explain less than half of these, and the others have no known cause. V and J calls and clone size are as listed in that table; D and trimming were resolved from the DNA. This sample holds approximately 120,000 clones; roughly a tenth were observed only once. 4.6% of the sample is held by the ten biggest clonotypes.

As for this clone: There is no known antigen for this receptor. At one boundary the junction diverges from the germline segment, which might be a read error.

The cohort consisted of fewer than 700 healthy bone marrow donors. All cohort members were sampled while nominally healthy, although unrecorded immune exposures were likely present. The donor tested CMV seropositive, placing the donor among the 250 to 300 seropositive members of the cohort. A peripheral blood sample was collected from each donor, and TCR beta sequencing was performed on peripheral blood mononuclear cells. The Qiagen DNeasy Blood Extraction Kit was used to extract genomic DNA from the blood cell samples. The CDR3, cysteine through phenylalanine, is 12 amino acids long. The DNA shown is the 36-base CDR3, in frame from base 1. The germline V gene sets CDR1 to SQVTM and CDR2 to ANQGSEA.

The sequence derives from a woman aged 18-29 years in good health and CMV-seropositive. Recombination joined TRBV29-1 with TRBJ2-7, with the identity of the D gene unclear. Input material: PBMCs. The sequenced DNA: TGCAGAGTTGATGGCAGGTTCAACGAGCAGTACTTC. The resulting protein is CRVDGRFNEQYF.